These 9 T cell receptor beta chains originate from one sample sequenced in a study of T-cell memory formation after mild COVID-19. Using its own MiXCR run on the 5' RACE reads, TCRdb lists one record per CDR3 protein. The data hold 300,000 to 400,000 distinct CDR3 sequences, with 25% to 30% observed a single time. The sequencing input was PBMCs or a T cell subset sorted from them (not recorded which). The receptors here all came from an adult woman who had mild COVID-19 (a few samples of this study predate the infection). Cell type and time point are not known.

This clonotype showed up just a few times. This chain links TRBV5-1 with TRBJ2-1; tentatively, D is TRBD2 (6 bases). V was trimmed by 0 bases and J by 9 bases, leaving 16 bases between them. The CDR3 is 15 amino acids. The germline V gene has CDR1 SGHRS and CDR2 YFSETQ. CDR3 nucleotides: TGCGCCAGCAGCTTGGGAAGTGGAGGGGTAATTGAGCAGTTCTTC. Encoded protein: CASSLGSGGVIEQFF.

This clonotype was seen more than once but under ten times. The CDR3: CASRLTENTEAFF. DNA for the CDR3: TGTGCCAGCAGATTGACGGAGAACACTGAAGCTTTCTTT. The gene calls are TRBV12-3 or TRBV12-4 and TRBJ1-1; D not resolved. There are 13 residues in the CDR3. Between the trimmed V and J ends, which lost 6 bases and 1 base, there was a span of 9 bases.

This clonotype was detected a few times. V is TRBV4-1 and J is TRBJ1-2; D is unresolved. The CDR3 runs 16 residues. CDR1 is MGHRA, CDR2 YSYEKL, per germline. V lost 0 bases and J 0 bases, leaving 11 bases between the germline ends. The CDR3 here is CASSQEGSAPNYGYTF. The CDR3 DNA reads as TGCGCCAGCAGCCAAGAAGGGTCGGCACCTAACTATGGCTACACCTTC.

This clonotype was seen only a few times. The rearrangement links TRBV29-1 to TRBJ2-1; unclear D gene. Germline CDR1 and CDR2: SQVTM and ANQGSEA. V was cut by 4 bases and J by 6 bases, with 7 bases left in between. The CDR3 is made up of 11 amino acids. The CDR3 DNA reads as TGCAGCGTTGCGTTGGGCAATGAGCAGTTCTTC. It encodes CSVALGNEQFF.

This clonotype was seen a few times. The chain uses TRBV29-1 and TRBJ2-1; D is ambiguous. The CDR3 extends over 15 amino acids. V dropped 6 bases and J dropped 2 bases, with 17 bases sitting between them. Germline CDR1 and CDR2: SQVTM and ANQGSEA. CDR3 nucleotides: TGCAGCGTCCTGACTCCCCTGGTCCCCTACAATGAGCAGTTCTTC. Protein: CSVLTPLVPYNEQFF.

This clonotype occurred many times. The chain joins TRBV5-5 to TRBJ2-1, with 11 bases fitting TRBD1. The V gene's germline CDR1 is SGHKS and CDR2 YYEKEE (reference sequence). J was trimmed by 3 bases and V by 4 bases; bases with no gene match: 6. This CDR3 has 16 residues. The CDR3 loop reads CASSARDRGIYNEQFF. As DNA, the CDR3 is TGTGCCAGCAGCGCCAGGGACAGGGGGATCTACAATGAGCAGTTCTTC.

Concerning this clonotype: The junction departs from the called germline gene at one end, perhaps through a read error. The chain employs TRBV7-8 and TRBJ1-2, with 7 bases fitting TRBD1. This CDR3 spans 14 amino acids. In germline, CDR1 is SGHVS, CDR2 FQNEAQ. The CDR3 sequence is CASSPLGGYYGYTF. In DNA form, the CDR3 reads TGTGCCAGCAGCCCCTTAGGGGGCTACTATGGCTACACATTC.

This clonotype was seen a few times. This rearrangement joins TRBV7-9 to TRBJ2-3; D not certain. Trimming cost V 4 bases and J 6 bases, with 8 bases left between them. The germline gives CDR1 SEHNR, CDR2 FQNEAQ (reference sequence). The CDR3 is 12 amino acids. CDR3 DNA sequence: TGTGCCAGCAGCTGGCTTTCGGATACGCAGTATTTT. Protein product: CASSWLSDTQYF.

V gene TRBV20-1 combines with J gene TRBJ1-2, with a possible D match to TRBD1 (5 bases). The germline CDR1 and CDR2 sequences are DFQATT and SNEGSKA (reference sequence). Trimming took 6 bases from V and 6 from J, leaving 11 bases between them. The CDR3 consists of 11 residues. Written as DNA, the CDR3 is TGCAGTGCACCGGGGGGAGATGGCTACACCTTC. It is translated as CSAPGGDGYTF.